This T cell receptor (beta chain) emerged from a study of OX40 agonist ivuxolimab in advanced cancers. Study as a whole: Ivuxolimab is a fully human IgG2 antibody that activates OX40 (CD134). Prior anti-PD-1, anti-PD-L1 or anti-CTLA-4 therapy was allowed; 35% to 40% had some. Study findings and constraints: Among patients with partial responses at 0.1-3.0 mg/kg, clonal expansion was among the lowest.

Some clones are missing from TCRdb's copy, which holds only in-frame ones; the method was immunoSEQ multiplex PCR. The table includes roughly 90,000 clones, 91% detected once. CDR3 size: 12 residues. J was trimmed by 2 bases and V by 7 bases; bases with no gene match: 2. In germline, CDR1 is SQVTM, CDR2 ANQGSEA. Worth noting for this clone: Its antigen is not known.

The rearrangement joins TRBV29-1 to TRBJ1-5; 7 nucleotides line up with TRBD1. The sequence was collected from an adult with an advanced solid tumor such as melanoma, head and neck, liver or kidney cancer. The sample consisted of CD4+ or CD8+ T cells sorted from blood, taken in a trial of the OX40 agonist ivuxolimab. This chain's CDR3 is CSAGTGNQPQHF. For the CDR3, the DNA is TGCAGCGCCGGGACAGGCAATCAGCCCCAGCATTTT.